The TCR beta chain described here comes from a study of shared clonotypes between healthy human individuals (dated by TCRdb to 2020 to 2021). A note on the overall study: The cohort included three men and two women between 18 and 49 years of age. To estimate repertoire size and how much clonotype sharing occurs between individuals, the study deeply sequenced the blood TCR repertoires of a handful of healthy adults. Different laboratories and diverse techniques were used to prepare libraries and sequence TCR repertoires, to increase sequencing depth and limit assay-specific biases. Each donor's leukapheresis produced roughly between roughly 0.85 and 10 billion PBMCs. For each donor, CD4 naive and CD4 memory were each run on three plates, CD8 naive on two plates, and CD8 memory on one plate.

A single count supports this clone. Its antigen target is currently unknown. No much larger clone is present one base from it, and per-base qualities are unavailable. The CDR3, cysteine through phenylalanine, is 17 amino acids long. Of the read, only the CDR3 DNA is kept; its 51 bases are in frame from base 1. The germline V gene (reference sequence) provides CDR1 SEHNR and CDR2 FQNEAQ. After removal of 3 bases from V and 3 bases from J, the junction retains 11 bases not matched to a gene. Study-wide findings and limitations: Compared with non-shared clonotypes, clonotypes shared by all four sorted-subset donors had higher generation probabilities. Incomplete sequencing was indicated by rarefaction of sorted-subset datasets, despite the large sequencing depth. Naive subsets generally had larger estimated clonotype richness than memory subsets did. Based on pairwise subsampling, the degree of clonotype sharing among donors was expected to be affected by sequencing depth. The small number of donors limited the genetic and exposure-history diversity represented. Sharing across a few donors was observed for about 5% of naive CD4, over 3% of naive CD8, over 2% of memory CD4, and less than 0.45% of memory CD8 clonotypes. Sampling was restricted to blood, and TCR repertoires in tissues likely differ from the TCR repertoires found in blood.

For the CD8 naive samples, CD45RO-negative cells were positively selected for CCR7, yielding a CD45RA+CCR7+ population from which TemRA cells were excluded. The donors were healthy, HIV-negative adults who had no recently reported acute infections or vaccinations. Every donor was a Caucasian adult living in Nashville, Tennessee, USA. Blood was obtained by leukapheresis, after which PBMCs were separated by Ficoll-Histopaque density gradient centrifugation and cryopreserved in liquid nitrogen vapor phase. Purity and quantity of every magnetically sorted T cell population were checked by analytical flow cytometry. Genomic DNA was isolated from every sorted fraction and measured by UV absorbance on a Nanodrop 2000c. Using the deep immunoSEQ assay, TCR CDR3 regions were amplified from genomic DNA by multiplex PCR. For each cell subset, the extracted genomic DNA was distributed evenly across all wells of several immunoSEQ 96-well plates, and each plate served as one replicate. Each replicate PCR for sorted subsets received about 180 ng genomic DNA, equal to roughly 33,000 T cell genomes. Purified libraries were quantified with a Qubit 3.0 fluorometer, sized on a Bioanalyzer 2100, and re-quantified with the KAPA Library Quantification kit. Every immunoSEQ 96-well plate was sequenced on a dedicated single-read 150-cycle Illumina NextSeq 550 flow cell. Regarding the original processing steps: Because the immunoSEQ output included only junctional sequences and no quality scores, the filtering could not be the same as the filtering used for full-length reads. To assign V/J genes and CDR3, sequences were annotated using PyIR, a Python wrapper for IgBLAST v1.9, with IMGT germline references. Reads were removed for weak V/J assignments (E-value above 1e-6), missing CDR3, stop codons, out-of-frame junctions, or ambiguous translated residues. A V3J clonotype was defined by an identical inferred V gene, J gene, and CDR3 amino acid sequence. Percentage overlap between repertoires was calculated by dividing the number of shared unique clonotypes by the size of the smaller repertoire. Three approaches were used to assess repertoire richness: RTK rarefaction, the Chao1 estimator, and Recon v2.1 estimates of unobserved clonotypes. OLGA was used to compute generation probabilities for all TCRbeta clonotypes that the gDNA method yielded from a handful of donors. TCRdb stores this immuneACCESS table with in-frame sequences only. Part of the clones is absent; in the studies checked, under half of the shortfall reflects unresolved V genes, and no reason is known for the rest. Clone size and V and J calls were adopted from that table, with D and trimming inferred from the DNA. The sample table shows around 2,000,000 clones, and roughly 95% are seen once. The top ten hold around 1% of the sample.

Specimen: naive CD8+ T cells sorted from blood. Sample cell subset or site, as interpreted from the label and publication: CD45RA+CCR7+. The clonotype was recovered from a man between 18 and 35 years old in good health. The rearranged segments are TRBV7-9 and TRBJ2-1, with 7 middle bases fitting TRBD1. The bases read TGTGCCAGCAGCTTGGGTACCGGGGCAGGGGGCTACAATGAGCAGTTCTTC. Its protein reads: CASSLGTGAGGYNEQFF.